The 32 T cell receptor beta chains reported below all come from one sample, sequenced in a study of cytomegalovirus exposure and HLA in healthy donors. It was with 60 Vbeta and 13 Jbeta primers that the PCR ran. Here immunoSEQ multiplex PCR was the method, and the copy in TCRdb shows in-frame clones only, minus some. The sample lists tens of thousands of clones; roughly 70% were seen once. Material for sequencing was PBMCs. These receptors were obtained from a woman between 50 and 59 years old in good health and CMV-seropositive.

CDR3 sequence: CASRDRGARDTEAFF. The CDR3, as DNA: TGTGCCAGCAGGGACAGGGGGGCGCGGGACACTGAAGCTTTCTTT. The rearrangement uses TRBV28 and TRBJ1-1, with TRBD1 identical over 10 bases. Losses at the gene ends were 6 bases for V and 3 bases for J; bases not matched to a gene: 7. CDR1 and CDR2 from the germline V gene are MDHEN and SYDVKM. CDR3 length: 15 residues.

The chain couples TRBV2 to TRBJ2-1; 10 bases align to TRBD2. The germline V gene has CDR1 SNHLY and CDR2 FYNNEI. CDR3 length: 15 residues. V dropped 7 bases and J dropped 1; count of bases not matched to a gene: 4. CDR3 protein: CASTQLAGSYNEQFF. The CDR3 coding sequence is TGTGCCAGCACCCAACTAGCGGGATCCTACAATGAGCAGTTCTTC. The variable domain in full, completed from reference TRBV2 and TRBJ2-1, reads EPEVTQTPSHQVTQMGQEVILRCVPISNHLYFYWYRQILGQKVEFLVSFYNNEISEKSEIFDDQFSVERPDGSNFTLKIRSTKLEDSAMYFCASTQLAGSYNEQFFGPGTRLTVL.

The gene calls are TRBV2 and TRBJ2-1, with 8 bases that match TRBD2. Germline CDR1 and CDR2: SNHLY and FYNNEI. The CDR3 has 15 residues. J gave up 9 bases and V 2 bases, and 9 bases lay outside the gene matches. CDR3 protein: CASSETSGNILEQFF. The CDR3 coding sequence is TGTGCCAGCAGTGAAACTAGCGGAAACATCCTTGAGCAGTTCTTC. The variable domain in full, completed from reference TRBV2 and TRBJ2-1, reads EPEVTQTPSHQVTQMGQEVILRCVPISNHLYFYWYRQILGQKVEFLVSFYNNEISEKSEIFDDQFSVERPDGSNFTLKIRSTKLEDSAMYFCASSETSGNILEQFFGPGTRLTVL.

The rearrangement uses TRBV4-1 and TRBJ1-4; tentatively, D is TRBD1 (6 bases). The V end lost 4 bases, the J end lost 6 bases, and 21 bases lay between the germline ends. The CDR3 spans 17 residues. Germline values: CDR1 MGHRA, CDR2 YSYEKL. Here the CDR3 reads CASSPRNREGRDEKLFF. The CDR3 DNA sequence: TGCGCCAGCAGCCCTCGCAACAGGGAGGGGAGAGATGAAAAACTGTTTTTT.

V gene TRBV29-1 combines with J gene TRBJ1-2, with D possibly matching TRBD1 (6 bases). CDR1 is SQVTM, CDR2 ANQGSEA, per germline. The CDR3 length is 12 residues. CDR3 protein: CTTGQPGYGYTF. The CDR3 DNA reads TGCACCACAGGGCAGCCGGGCTATGGCTACACCTTC. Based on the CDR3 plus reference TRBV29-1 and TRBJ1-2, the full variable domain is SAVISQKPSRDICQRGTSLTIQCQVDSQVTMMFWYRQQPGQSLTLIATANQGSEATYESGFVIDKFPISRPNLTFSTLTVSNMSPEDSSIYLCTTGQPGYGYTFGSGTRLTVV.

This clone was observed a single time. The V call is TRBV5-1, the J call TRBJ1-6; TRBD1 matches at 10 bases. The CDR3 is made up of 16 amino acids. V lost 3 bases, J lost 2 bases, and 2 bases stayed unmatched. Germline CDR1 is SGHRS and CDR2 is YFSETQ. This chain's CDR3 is CASSYGQGAYNSPLHF. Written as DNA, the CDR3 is TGCGCCAGCAGCTATGGACAGGGGGCCTATAATTCACCCCTCCACTTT.

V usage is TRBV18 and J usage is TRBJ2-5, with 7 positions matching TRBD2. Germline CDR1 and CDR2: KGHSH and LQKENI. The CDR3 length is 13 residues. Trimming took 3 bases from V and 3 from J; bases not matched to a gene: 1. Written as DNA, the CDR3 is TGTGCCAGCTCACCGGGACTAAAAGAGACCCAGTACTTC. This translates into CASSPGLKETQYF.

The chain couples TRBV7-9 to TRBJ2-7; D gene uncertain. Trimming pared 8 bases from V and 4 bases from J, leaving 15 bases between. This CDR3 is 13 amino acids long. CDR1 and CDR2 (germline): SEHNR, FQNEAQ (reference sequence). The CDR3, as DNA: TGTGCCAGCCGGTACGACGCCGGGTACGAGCAGTACTTC. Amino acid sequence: CASRYDAGYEQYF. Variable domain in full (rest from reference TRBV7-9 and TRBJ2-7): DTGVSQNPRHKITKRGQNVTFRCDPISEHNRLYWYRQTLGQGPEFLTYFQNEAQLEKSRLLSDRFSAERPKGSFSTLEIQRTEQGDSAMYLCASRYDAGYEQYFGPGTRLTVT.

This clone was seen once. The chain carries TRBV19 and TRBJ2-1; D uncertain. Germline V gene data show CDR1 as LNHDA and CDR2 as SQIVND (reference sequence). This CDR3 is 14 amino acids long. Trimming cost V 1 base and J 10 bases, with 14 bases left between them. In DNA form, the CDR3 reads TGTGCCAGTAGTATAGTTGGCTCTTCTAGGGAGCAGTTCTTC. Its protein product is CASSIVGSSREQFF.

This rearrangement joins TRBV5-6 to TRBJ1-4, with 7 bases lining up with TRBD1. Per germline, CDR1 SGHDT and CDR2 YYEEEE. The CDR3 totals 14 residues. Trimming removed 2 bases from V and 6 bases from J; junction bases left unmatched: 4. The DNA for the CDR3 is TGTGCCAGCAGCTTCTTCGACAGGGATGAAAAACTGTTTTTT. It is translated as CASSFFDRDEKLFF.

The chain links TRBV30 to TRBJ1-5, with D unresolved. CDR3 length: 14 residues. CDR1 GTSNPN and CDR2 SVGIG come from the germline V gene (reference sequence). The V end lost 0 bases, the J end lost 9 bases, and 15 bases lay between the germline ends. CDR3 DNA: TGTGCCTGGAGTGTAGGGAGTGACCTGGGGCCCCAGCATTTT. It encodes CAWSVGSDLGPQHF.

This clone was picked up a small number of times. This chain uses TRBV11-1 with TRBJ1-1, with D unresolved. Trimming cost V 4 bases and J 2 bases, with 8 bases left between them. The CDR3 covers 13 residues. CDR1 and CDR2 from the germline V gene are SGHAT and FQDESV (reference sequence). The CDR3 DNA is TGTGCCAGCAGCTCAGACACCAACACTGAAGCTTTCTTT. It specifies CASSSDTNTEAFF.

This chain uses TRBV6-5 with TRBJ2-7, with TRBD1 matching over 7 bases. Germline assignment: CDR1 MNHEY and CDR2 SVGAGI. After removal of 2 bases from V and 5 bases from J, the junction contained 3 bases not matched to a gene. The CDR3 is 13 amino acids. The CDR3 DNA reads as TGTGCCAGCAGTTACCGCAGGGGGAACGAGCAGTACTTC. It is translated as CASSYRRGNEQYF.

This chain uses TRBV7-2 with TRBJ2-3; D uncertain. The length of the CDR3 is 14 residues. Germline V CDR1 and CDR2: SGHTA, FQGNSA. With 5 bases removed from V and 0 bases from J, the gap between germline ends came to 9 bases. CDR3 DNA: TGTGCCAGCAGCGGTACTTATAGCACAGATACGCAGTATTTT. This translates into CASSGTYSTDTQYF. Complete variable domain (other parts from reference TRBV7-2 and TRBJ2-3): GAGVSQSPSNKVTEKGKDVELRCDPISGHTALYWYRQSLGQGLEFLIYFQGNSAPDKSGLPSDRFSAERTGGSVSTLTIQRTQQEDSAVYLCASSGTYSTDTQYFGPGTRLTVL.

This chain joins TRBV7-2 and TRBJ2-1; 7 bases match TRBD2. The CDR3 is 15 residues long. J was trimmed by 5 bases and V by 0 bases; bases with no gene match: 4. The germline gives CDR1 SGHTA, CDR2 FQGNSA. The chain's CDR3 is CASSLAGRWDNEQFF. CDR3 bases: TGTGCCAGCAGCTTAGCCGGGAGGTGGGACAATGAGCAGTTCTTC.

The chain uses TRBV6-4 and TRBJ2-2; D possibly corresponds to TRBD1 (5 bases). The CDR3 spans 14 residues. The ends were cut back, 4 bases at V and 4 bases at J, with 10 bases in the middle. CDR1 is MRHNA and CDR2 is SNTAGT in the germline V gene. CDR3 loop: CASSAQGFTGELFF. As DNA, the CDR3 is TGTGCCAGCAGTGCCCAGGGATTCACCGGGGAGCTGTTTTTT.

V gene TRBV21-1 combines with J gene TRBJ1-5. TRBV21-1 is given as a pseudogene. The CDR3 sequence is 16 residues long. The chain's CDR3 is CASSPCGGEVNQPQHF. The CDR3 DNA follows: TGTGCCAGCAGCCCCTGTGGGGGGGAGGTCAATCAGCCCCAGCATTTT.

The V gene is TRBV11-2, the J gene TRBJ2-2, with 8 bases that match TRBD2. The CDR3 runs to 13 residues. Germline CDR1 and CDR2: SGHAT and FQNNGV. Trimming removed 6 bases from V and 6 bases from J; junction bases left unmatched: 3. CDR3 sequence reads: CASRKAGAGELFF. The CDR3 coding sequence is TGTGCCAGCAGAAAAGCGGGAGCCGGGGAGCTGTTTTTT. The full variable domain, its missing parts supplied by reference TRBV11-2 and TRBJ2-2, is EAGVAQSPRYKIIEKRQSVAFWCNPISGHATLYWYQQILGQGPKLLIQFQNNGVVDDSQLPKDRFSAERLKGVDSTLKIQPAKLEDSAVYLCASRKAGAGELFFGEGSRLTVL.

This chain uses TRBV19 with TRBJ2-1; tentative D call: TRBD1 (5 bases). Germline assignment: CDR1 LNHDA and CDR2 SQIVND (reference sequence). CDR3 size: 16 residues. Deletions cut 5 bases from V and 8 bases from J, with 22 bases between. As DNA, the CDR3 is TGTGCCAGTAGTCAAGGACAATACAGCCGCCGGGATGAGCAGTTCTTC. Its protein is CASSQGQYSRRDEQFF. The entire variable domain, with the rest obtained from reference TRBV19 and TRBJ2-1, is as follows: DGGITQSPKYLFRKEGQNVTLSCEQNLNHDAMYWYRQDPGQGLRLIYYSQIVNDFQKGDIAEGYSVSREKKESFPLTVTSAQKNPTAFYLCASSQGQYSRRDEQFFGPGTRLTVL.

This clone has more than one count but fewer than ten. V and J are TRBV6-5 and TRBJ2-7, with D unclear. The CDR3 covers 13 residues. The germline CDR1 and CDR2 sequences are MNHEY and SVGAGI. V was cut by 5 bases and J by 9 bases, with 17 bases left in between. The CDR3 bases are TGTGCCAGCAGTGTCGGAGATCTACTGCGGCAGTACTTC. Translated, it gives CASSVGDLLRQYF.

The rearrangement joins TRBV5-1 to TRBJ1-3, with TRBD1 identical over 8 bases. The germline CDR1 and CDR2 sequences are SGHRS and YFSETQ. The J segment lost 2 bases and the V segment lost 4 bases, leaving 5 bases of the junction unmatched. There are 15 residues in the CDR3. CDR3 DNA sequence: TGCGCCAGCAGCGTCGGACAGGGAGCTGGAAACACCATATATTTT. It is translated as CASSVGQGAGNTIYF.

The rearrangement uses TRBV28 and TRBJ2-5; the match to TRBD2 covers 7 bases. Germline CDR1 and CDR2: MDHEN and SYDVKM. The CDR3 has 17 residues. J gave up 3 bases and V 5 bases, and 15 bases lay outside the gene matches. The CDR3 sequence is CASSTPLRASGKETQYF. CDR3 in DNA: TGTGCCAGCAGTACCCCTCTCCGAGCTAGCGGTAAAGAGACCCAGTACTTC.

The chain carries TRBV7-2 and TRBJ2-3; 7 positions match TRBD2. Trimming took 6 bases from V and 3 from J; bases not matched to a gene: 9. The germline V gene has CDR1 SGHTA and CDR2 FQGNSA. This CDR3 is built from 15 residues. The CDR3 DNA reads TGTGCCAGCAGTCCGACTAGCTCAATGACAGATACGCAGTATTTT. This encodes CASSPTSSMTDTQYF. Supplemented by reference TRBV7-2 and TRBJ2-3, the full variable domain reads GAGVSQSPSNKVTEKGKDVELRCDPISGHTALYWYRQSLGQGLEFLIYFQGNSAPDKSGLPSDRFSAERTGGSVSTLTIQRTQQEDSAVYLCASSPTSSMTDTQYFGPGTRLTVL.

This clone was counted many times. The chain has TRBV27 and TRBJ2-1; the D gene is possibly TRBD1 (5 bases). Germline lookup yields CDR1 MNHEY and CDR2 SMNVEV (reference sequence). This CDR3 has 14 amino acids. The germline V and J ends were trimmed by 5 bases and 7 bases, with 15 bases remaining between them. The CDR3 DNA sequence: TGTGCCAGCAGTCCTCGGACCTCAGGGAATGAGCAGTTCTTC. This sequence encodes CASSPRTSGNEQFF.

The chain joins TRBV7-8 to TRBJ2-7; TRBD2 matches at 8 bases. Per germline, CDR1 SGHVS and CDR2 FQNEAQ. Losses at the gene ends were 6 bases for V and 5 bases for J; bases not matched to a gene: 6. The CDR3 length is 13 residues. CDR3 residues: CASRRGSGDEQYF. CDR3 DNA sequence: TGTGCCAGCAGGCGGGGTAGCGGGGACGAGCAGTACTTC.

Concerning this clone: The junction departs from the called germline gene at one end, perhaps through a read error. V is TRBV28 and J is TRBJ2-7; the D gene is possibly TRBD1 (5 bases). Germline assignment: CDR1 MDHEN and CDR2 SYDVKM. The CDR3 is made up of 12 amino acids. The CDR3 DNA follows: TGTGCCAGCAGCGACCGCCGACAGTTTTCTTATTGG. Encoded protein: CASSDRRQFSYW.

This chain's CDR3 is CATSIQENSPLHF. The CDR3 DNA follows: TGTGCCACCAGCATACAGGAGAATTCACCCCTCCACTTT. The chain recombines TRBV15 with TRBJ1-6; a possible D gene is TRBD1 (5 bases). The CDR3 covers 13 residues. Germline CDR1 and CDR2: LNHNV and YYDKDF (reference sequence). Trimming shortened V by 4 bases and J by 7 bases, and 8 bases separated the two germline ends.

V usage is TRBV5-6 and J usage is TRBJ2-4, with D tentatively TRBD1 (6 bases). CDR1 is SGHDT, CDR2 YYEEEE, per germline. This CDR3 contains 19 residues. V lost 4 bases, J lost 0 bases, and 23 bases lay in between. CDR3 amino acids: CASSQPGTRGTLAKNIQYF. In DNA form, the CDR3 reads TGTGCCAGCAGCCAACCCGGGACCAGGGGAACATTAGCCAAAAACATTCAGTACTTC.

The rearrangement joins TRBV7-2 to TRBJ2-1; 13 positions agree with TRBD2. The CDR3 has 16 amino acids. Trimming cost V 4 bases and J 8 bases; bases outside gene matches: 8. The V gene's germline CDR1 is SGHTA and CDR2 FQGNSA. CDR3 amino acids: CASSWTSGRSGDEQFF. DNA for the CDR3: TGTGCCAGCAGCTGGACTAGCGGGAGATCTGGCGATGAGCAGTTCTTC.

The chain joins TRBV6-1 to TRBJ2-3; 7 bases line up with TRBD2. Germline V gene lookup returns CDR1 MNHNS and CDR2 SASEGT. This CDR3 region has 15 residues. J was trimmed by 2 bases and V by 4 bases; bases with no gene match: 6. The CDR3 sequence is CASSGPGGFTDTQYF. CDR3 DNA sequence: TGTGCCAGCAGTGGGCCGGGGGGTTTCACAGATACGCAGTATTTT.

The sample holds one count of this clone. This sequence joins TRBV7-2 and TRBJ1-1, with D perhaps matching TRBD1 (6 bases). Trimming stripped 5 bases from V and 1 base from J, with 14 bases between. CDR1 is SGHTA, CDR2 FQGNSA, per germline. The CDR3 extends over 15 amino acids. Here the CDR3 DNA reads TGTGCCAGCAGCCCGAACAGGGTTGGGAACACTGAAGCTTTCTTT. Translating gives CASSPNRVGNTEAFF.

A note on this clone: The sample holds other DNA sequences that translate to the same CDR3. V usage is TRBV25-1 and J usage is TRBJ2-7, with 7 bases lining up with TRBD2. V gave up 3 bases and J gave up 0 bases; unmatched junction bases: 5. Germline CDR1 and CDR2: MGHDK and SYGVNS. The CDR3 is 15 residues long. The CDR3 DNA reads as TGTGCCAGCAGTGAGGTAGCGGGCCCCTCCTACGAGCAGTACTTC. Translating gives CASSEVAGPSYEQYF.